Listed below are T cell receptor beta chains from one sample, sequenced in a study of T cell repertoires in cytomegalovirus infection. TCRdb used MiXCR to reprocess the reads, holding one entry per CDR3 protein. The top ten clones hold about 9.4% of a sample with around 440,000 distinct CDR3 sequences, 11% of them seen once. The sample consisted of PBMCs. The receptors were sampled from a human donor in good health (CMV status not recorded). Some clones in this sample may be carry-over from other donors' samples. CDR3s include the opening cysteine and the closing phenylalanine or tryptophan. A D gene is named only where the DNA matches it firmly. Some rows mark clone size as missing; the rest say once, few, many or name a class of expanded clone.

CDR3nt | CDR3aa | v_gene | abundance | j_gene | d_gene
TGTGCCAGCAGGCCAGACGGTTACCAGCGGCAGTACTTC | CASRPDGYQRQYF | TRBV12-3/TRBV12-4 | few | TRBJ2-7 | -
TGTGCCAGCAGTTTATCCGGGACAGGGGGAGTTTACGAGCAGTACTTC | CASSLSGTGGVYEQYF | TRBV27 | - | TRBJ2-7 | TRBD1
TGTGCCAGCAGCCTGCTGTCCGGGGCGAGCTCCTACAATGAGCAGTTCTTC | CASSLLSGASSYNEQFF | TRBV3-1 | few | TRBJ2-1 | -
TGTGCCAGCAACCGGGACAGTCCTTCTGAAGCTTTCTTT | CASNRDSPSEAFF | TRBV6-1 | - | TRBJ1-1 | TRBD1
TGTGCCAGCAGTTTCCGGGGAGTCCCTGAAGCTTTCTTT | CASSFRGVPEAFF | TRBV12-3/TRBV12-4 | many | TRBJ1-1 | -
TGTGCCAGCAACCCAGGGGGGGCGAACACCGGGGAGCTGTTTTTT | CASNPGGANTGELFF | TRBV12-3/TRBV12-4 | many | TRBJ2-2 | -
TGTGCCAGCAGCTCCGGGTCCACTAGCGGCCAAGAGACCCAGTACTTC | CASSSGSTSGQETQYF | TRBV7-8 | many | TRBJ2-5 | TRBD2
TGTGCCAGCAGCTTAGACAGTGCTAATGAAAAACTGTTTTTT | CASSLDSANEKLFF | TRBV7-6 | many | TRBJ1-4 | -
TGTGCCAGCAGCTTAGGGCGGGGAAACAATGAGCAGTTCTTC | CASSLGRGNNEQFF | TRBV7-2 | many | TRBJ2-1 | -
TGCAGTGCTAGCGGGGGGGGGCTGAGGGAAAAACTGTTTTTT | CSASGGGLREKLFF | TRBV20-1 | few | TRBJ1-4 | -
TGCAGTGCGCCCCGGGGGGGCTCAGGCAATCAGCCCCAGCATTTT | CSAPRGGSGNQPQHF | TRBV20-1 | - | TRBJ1-5 | -
TGTGCCAGCATTCGGTCCCGGGGTTCATTTAGCAATCAGCCCCAGCATTTT | CASIRSRGSFSNQPQHF | TRBV6-1 | few | TRBJ1-5 | -
TGTGCCAGCAGGGACAGGGGGAGATCGGAGACCCAGTACTTC | CASRDRGRSETQYF | TRBV6-1 | - | TRBJ2-5 | TRBD1
TGTGCCAGCAGCGGGTGGAGCCCTACGGGCGAGCAGTACTTC | CASSGWSPTGEQYF | TRBV12-3/TRBV12-4 | few | TRBJ2-7 | -
TGTGCCAGCAGCCCCTATGATCTCCCCTATGGCTACACCTTC | CASSPYDLPYGYTF | TRBV4-2 | - | TRBJ1-2 | -
TGTGCCAGCTCACCAAGGACTAGCGGGCGAGAGACCCAGTACTTC | CASSPRTSGRETQYF | TRBV18 | many | TRBJ2-5 | TRBD2
TGCAGTGCTAGAGAAGGGGAGGGGTTAGATTCGGACACTGAAGCTTTCTTT | CSAREGEGLDSDTEAFF | TRBV20-1 | many | TRBJ1-1 | -
TGTGCCAGCAGTTTGGGGGGGAATAGAGCCTACGAGCAGTACTTC | CASSLGGNRAYEQYF | TRBV28 | many | TRBJ2-7 | TRBD2
TGTGCCAGCAGTGGGCGCCCCCCCACGGGGACCGGGGAGCTGTTTTTT | CASSGRPPTGTGELFF | TRBV6-1 | many | TRBJ2-2 | -
TGTGCCATCAGGGACAGTGGGGCGGTTGAAGCTTTCTTT | CAIRDSGAVEAFF | TRBV10-3 | many | TRBJ1-1 | -
TGTGCCAGCAGCCCAAGAACGATAGCTGGAGACACCTACGAGCAGTACTTC | CASSPRTIAGDTYEQYF | TRBV28 | many | TRBJ2-7 | -
TGTGCCAGCAGTTTAGTGGCTACCGCGTCCAATGAGCAGTTCTTC | CASSLVATASNEQFF | TRBV28 | many | TRBJ2-1 | -
TGTGCCAGCAGCTTAAGAGGGAATACTGGGACCGGGGAGCTGTTTTTT | CASSLRGNTGTGELFF | TRBV7-6 | many | TRBJ2-2 | -
TGTGCCAGCAGTTTTCGCCAGGGCCACGAGCAGTACTTC | CASSFRQGHEQYF | TRBV12-3/TRBV12-4 | few | TRBJ2-7 | -
TGTGCCAGCAGTTTGCTGGGGGGCTCACCCCTCCACTTT | CASSLLGGSPLHF | TRBV12-3/TRBV12-4 | many | TRBJ1-6 | -
TGTGCCAGCAGTCCCGGGACAGGGGATCTAGGGGGCTACACCTTC | CASSPGTGDLGGYTF | TRBV7-2 | many | TRBJ1-2 | TRBD1
TGTGCCAGCAGTTGGAATCGTGGCTATGGCTACACCTTC | CASSWNRGYGYTF | TRBV28 | - | TRBJ1-2 | -
TGCGCCAGCAGCTCGGGACCGCTGTTAAAAAACATTCAGTACTTC | CASSSGPLLKNIQYF | TRBV5-1 | many | TRBJ2-4 | -
TGTGCCAGCAGTTTGGTAGGGACATGGATACCCTACGAGCAGTACTTC | CASSLVGTWIPYEQYF | TRBV28 | many | TRBJ2-7 | -
TGTGCCAGCAGTGAAGCGGGCAACTATGGCTACACCTTC | CASSEAGNYGYTF | TRBV2 | - | TRBJ1-2 | -
TGTGCCAGTGGGACAGAAGAAAATCAGCCCCAGCATTTT | CASGTEENQPQHF | TRBV2 | few | TRBJ1-5 | TRBD1
TGTGCCAGCAGTCAATCGGGGACAGGGAATCAGCCCCAGCATTTT | CASSQSGTGNQPQHF | TRBV2 | many | TRBJ1-5 | TRBD1